The entry below gives a single TCR beta chain sequence along with its context. Antigen specificity is unknown. V lost 7 bases and J lost 6; bases outside the gene matches: 5. The CDR3 runs 13 residues. CDR1 is SNHLY and CDR2 is FYNNEI in the germline V gene. This sample was included in a study of cytomegalovirus exposure and HLA in healthy donors. The study's findings and limits: Reports described diagnosis of cytomegalovirus status by the classifier as highly specific and sensitive.

PCR amplification relied on 60 Vbeta primers (plus 13 Jbeta primers). The table came from immunoSEQ multiplex PCR; TCRdb's copy has only in-frame clones and leaves some out. The sample yields about 160,000 clones, 65% to 80% seen once. This clonotype originated in a woman between 45 and 65 years old in good health and CMV-seropositive. This chain joins TRBV2 and TRBJ2-3, with 9 bases that match TRBD1. Sequencing used PBMCs. The CDR3 nucleotides read TGTGCCAGCACCCGGGACAGGGATGATACGCAGTATTTT. Translating it yields CASTRDRDDTQYF.